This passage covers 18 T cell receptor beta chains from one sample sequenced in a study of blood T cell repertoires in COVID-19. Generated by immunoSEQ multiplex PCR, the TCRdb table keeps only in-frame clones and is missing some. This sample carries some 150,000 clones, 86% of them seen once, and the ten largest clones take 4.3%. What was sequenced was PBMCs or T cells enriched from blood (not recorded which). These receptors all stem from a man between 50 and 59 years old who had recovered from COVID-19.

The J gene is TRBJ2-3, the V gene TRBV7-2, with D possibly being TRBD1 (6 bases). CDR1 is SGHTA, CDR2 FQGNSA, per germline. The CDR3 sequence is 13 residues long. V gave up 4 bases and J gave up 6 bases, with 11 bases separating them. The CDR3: CASSSAGVDTQYF. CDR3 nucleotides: TGTGCCAGCAGCTCCGCAGGGGTCGATACGCAGTATTTT.

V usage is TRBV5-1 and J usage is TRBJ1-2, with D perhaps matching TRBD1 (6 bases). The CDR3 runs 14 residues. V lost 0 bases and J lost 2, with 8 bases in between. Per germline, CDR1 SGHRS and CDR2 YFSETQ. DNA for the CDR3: TGCGCCAGCAGCTTGGTGACAGGAAACTATGGCTACACCTTC. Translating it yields CASSLVTGNYGYTF.

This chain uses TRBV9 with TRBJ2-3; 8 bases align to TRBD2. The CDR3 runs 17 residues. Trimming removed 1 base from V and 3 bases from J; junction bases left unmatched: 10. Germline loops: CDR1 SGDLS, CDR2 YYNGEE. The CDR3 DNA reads TGTGCCAGCAGCGTAACCGACGCGGGGGGCCTGACAGATACGCAGTATTTT. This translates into CASSVTDAGGLTDTQYF.

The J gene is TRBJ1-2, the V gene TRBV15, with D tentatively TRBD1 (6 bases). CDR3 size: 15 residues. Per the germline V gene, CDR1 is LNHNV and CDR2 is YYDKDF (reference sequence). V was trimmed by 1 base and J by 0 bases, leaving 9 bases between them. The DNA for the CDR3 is TGTGCCACCAGCAGAGGGGACATAGCTAACTATGGCTACACCTTC. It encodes CATSRGDIANYGYTF.

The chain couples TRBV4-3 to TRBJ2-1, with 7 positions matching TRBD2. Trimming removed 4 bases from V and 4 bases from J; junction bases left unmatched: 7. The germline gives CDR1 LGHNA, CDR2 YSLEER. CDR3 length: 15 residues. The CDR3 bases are TGCGCCAGCAGCCTTCTAGCGGCCAATTACAATGAGCAGTTCTTC. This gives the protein CASSLLAANYNEQFF.

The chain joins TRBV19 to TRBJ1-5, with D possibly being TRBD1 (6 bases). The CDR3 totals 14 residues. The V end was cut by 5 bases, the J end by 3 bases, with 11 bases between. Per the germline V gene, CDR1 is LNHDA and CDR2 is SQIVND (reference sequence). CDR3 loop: CASSVGTLNQPQHF. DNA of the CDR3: TGTGCCAGTAGTGTAGGGACACTCAATCAGCCCCAGCATTTT.

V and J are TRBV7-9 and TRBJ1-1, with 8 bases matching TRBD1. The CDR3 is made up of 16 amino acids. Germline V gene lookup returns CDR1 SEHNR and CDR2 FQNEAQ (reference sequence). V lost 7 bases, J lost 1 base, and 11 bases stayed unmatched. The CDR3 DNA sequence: TGTGCCAGCACCGACCTCAACAGGGGGGGGAACACTGAAGCTTTCTTT. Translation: CASTDLNRGGNTEAFF.

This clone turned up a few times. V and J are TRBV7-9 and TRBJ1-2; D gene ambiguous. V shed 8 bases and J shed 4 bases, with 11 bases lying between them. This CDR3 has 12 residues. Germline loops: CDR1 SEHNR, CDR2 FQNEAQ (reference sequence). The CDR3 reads CASVTNAYGYTF. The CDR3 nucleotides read TGTGCCAGCGTCACTAATGCCTATGGCTACACCTTC. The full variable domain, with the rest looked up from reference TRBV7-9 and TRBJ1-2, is DTGVSQNPRHKITKRGQNVTFRCDPISEHNRLYWYRQTLGQGPEFLTYFQNEAQLEKSRLLSDRFSAERPKGSFSTLEIQRTEQGDSAMYLCASVTNAYGYTFGSGTRLTVV.

CDR3 bases: TGTGCCAGCAGCGCAGGGACAGGGGGCAAAGACGCTGAAGCTTTCTTT. Translation: CASSAGTGGKDAEAFF. The genes are TRBV9 and TRBJ1-1; 12 nucleotides agree with TRBD1. Germline V gene lookup returns CDR1 SGDLS and CDR2 YYNGEE. Unmatched junction bases numbered 9, after V lost 3 bases and J lost 6 bases. This CDR3 is built from 16 residues.

The CDR3 reads CASRRTGSSDQPQHF. In nucleotides, the CDR3 is TGTGCCAGTAGGAGGACAGGCTCCAGCGATCAGCCCCAGCATTTT. The chain is built from TRBV19 and TRBJ1-5; 7 bases fit TRBD1. Per germline, CDR1 LNHDA and CDR2 SQIVND (reference sequence). The V and J ends lost 6 bases and 5 bases, in that order; junction bases with no gene match: 10. This CDR3 has 15 residues.

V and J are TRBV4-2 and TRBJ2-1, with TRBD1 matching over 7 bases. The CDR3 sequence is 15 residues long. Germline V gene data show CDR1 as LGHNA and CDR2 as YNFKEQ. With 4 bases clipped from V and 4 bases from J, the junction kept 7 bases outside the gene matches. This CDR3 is CASSPSGQMYNEQFF. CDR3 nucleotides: TGTGCCAGCAGCCCATCGGGACAGATGTACAATGAGCAGTTCTTC.

CDR3 in DNA: TGTGCCAGCAGCGGTAACTCCTACGAGCAGTACTTC. As protein: CASSGNSYEQYF. This chain joins TRBV28 and TRBJ2-7; no firm D call. V was shortened by 6 bases and J by 0 bases, with 6 bases between the two germline ends. Germline CDR1 reads MDHEN; CDR2 reads SYDVKM. The CDR3 is made up of 12 amino acids.

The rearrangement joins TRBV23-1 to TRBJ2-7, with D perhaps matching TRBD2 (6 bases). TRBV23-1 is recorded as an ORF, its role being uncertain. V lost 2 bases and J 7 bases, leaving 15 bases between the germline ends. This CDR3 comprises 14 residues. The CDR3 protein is CASSQRDSTREQYV. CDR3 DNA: TGCGCCAGCAGTCAACGGGACTCGACAAGGGAGCAGTACGTC.

CDR3 sequence: CASSLGQGIEAFF. The CDR3 nucleotides are TGTGCCAGCAGCTTAGGACAGGGGATTGAAGCTTTCTTT. The chain uses TRBV5-4 and TRBJ1-1, with TRBD1 matching over 9 bases. V lost 2 bases and J lost 7; bases outside the gene matches: 3. Germline V gives CDR1 SGHNT, CDR2 YYREEE (reference sequence). The length of the CDR3 is 13 residues.

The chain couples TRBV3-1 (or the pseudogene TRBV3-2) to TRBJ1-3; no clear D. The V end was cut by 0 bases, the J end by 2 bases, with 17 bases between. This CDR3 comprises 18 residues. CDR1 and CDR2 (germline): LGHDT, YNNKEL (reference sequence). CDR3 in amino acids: CASSQDAPTLTPGNTIYF. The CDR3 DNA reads TGTGCCAGCAGCCAAGATGCACCGACACTTACCCCTGGAAACACCATATATTTT.

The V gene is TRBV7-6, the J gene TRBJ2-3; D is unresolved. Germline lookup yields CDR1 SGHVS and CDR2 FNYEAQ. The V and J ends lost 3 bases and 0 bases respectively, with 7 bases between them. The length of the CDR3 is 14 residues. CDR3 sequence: CASSLGKSTDTQYF. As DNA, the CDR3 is TGTGCCAGCAGCTTGGGCAAGAGCACAGATACGCAGTATTTT.

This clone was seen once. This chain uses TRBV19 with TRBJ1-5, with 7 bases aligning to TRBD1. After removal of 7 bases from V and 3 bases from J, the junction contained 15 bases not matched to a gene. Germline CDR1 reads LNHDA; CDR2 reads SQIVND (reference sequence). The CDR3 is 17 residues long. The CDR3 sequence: CASTRTGTAHYNQPQHF. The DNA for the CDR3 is TGTGCCAGTACCCGAACGGGGACAGCCCATTACAATCAGCCCCAGCATTTT. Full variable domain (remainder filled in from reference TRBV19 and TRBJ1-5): DGGITQSPKYLFRKEGQNVTLSCEQNLNHDAMYWYRQDPGQGLRLIYYSQIVNDFQKGDIAEGYSVSREKKESFPLTVTSAQKNPTAFYLCASTRTGTAHYNQPQHFGDGTRLSIL.

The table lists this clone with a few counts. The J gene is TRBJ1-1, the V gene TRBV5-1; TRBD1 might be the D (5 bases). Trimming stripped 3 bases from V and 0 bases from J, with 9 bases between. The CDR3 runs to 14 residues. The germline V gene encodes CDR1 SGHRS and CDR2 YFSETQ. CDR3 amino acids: CASSYRQMNTEAFF. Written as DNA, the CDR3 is TGCGCCAGCAGCTACCGACAGATGAACACTGAAGCTTTCTTT.